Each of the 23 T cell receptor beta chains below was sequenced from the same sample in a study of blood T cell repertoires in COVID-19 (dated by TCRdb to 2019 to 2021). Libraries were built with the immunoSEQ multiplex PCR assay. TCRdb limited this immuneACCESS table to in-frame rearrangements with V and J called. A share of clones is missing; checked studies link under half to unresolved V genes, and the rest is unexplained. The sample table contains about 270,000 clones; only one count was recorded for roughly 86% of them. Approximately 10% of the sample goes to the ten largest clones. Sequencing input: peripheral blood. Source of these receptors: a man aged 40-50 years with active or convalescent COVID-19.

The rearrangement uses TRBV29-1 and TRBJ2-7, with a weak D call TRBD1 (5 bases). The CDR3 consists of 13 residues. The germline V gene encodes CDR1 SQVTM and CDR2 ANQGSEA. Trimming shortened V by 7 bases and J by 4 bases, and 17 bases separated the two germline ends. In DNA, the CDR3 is TGCAGCGCGCTGGACAAAGGGTCATACGAGCAGTACTTC. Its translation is CSALDKGSYEQYF.

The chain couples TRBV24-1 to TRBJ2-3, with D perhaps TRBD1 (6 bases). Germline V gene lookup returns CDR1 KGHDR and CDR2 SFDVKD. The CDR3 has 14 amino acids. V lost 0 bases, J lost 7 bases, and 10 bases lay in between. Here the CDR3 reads CATSDLGQFNTQYF. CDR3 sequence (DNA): TGTGCCACCAGTGATTTGGGACAGTTCAATACGCAGTATTTT.

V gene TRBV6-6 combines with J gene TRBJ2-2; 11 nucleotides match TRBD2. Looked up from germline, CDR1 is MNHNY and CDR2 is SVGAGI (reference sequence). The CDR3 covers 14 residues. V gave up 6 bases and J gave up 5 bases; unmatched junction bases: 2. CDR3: CASRLAGATGELFF. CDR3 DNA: TGTGCCAGCAGACTAGCGGGAGCTACCGGGGAGCTGTTTTTT.

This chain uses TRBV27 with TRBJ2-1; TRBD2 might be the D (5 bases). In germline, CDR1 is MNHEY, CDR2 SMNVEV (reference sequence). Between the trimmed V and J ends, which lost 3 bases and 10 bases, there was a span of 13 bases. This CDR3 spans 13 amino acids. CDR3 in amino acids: CASSFLLEGEQFF. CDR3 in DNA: TGTGCCAGCAGTTTTCTACTAGAAGGCGAGCAGTTCTTC.

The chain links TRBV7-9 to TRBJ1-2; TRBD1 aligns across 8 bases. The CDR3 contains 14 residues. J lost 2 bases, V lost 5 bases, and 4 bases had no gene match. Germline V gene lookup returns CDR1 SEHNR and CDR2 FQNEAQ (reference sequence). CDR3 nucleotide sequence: TGTGCCAGCAGCCCTCGGACAGGGAACTATGGCTACACCTTC. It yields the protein CASSPRTGNYGYTF.

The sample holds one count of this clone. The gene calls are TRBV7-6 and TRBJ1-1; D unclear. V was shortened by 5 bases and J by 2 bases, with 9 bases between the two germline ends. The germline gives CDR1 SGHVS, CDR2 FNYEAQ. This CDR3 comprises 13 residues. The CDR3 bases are TGTGCCAGCAGCCAATCCTACAACACTGAAGCTTTCTTT. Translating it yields CASSQSYNTEAFF.

The chain's CDR3 is CASRLAGETQYF. CDR3 DNA: TGTGCCAGTAGGCTAGCGGGGGAGACGCAGTATTTT. V usage is TRBV19 and J usage is TRBJ2-3, with 10 bases identical to TRBD2. The V gene's germline CDR1 is LNHDA and CDR2 SQIVND (reference sequence). Trimming cost V 6 bases and J 9 bases; bases outside gene matches: 3. The CDR3 consists of 12 residues.

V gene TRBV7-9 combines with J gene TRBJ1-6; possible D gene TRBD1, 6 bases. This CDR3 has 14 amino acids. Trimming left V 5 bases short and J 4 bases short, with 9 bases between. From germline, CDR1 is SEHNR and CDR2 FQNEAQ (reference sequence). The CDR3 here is CASSGTFYNSPLHF. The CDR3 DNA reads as TGTGCCAGCAGCGGGACATTTTATAATTCACCCCTCCACTTT.

The CDR3 sequence is CASSSNRDRQEKLFF. In DNA form, the CDR3 reads TGTGCCAGCAGCTCGAACCGGGACAGGCAGGAAAAACTGTTTTTT. This chain uses TRBV7-9 with TRBJ1-4; 8 bases are a match to TRBD1. With 4 bases clipped from V and 8 bases from J, the junction kept 9 bases outside the gene matches. The CDR3 length is 15 residues. Germline V gene sequence: CDR1 SEHNR, CDR2 FQNEAQ (reference sequence).

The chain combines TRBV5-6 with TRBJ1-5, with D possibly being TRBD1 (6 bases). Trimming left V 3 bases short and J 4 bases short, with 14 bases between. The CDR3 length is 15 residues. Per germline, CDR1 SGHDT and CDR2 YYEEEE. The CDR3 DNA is TGTGCCAGCAGCTGGGCAGGCAGGGGAAATCAGCCCCAGCATTTT. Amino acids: CASSWAGRGNQPQHF.

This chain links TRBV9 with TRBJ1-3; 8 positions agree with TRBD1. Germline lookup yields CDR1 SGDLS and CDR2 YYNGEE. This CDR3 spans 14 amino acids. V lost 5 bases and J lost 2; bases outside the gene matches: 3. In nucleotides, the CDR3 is TGTGCCAGCAGTCCGGGACAGGCTGGAAACACCATATATTTT. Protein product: CASSPGQAGNTIYF.

In DNA, the CDR3 is TGCGCCAGCAGCGTGGACAGAGCCAAAAACATTCAGTACTTC. This sequence encodes CASSVDRAKNIQYF. The rearrangement links TRBV5-1 to TRBJ2-4; D might be TRBD1 (6 bases). V shed 4 bases and J shed 0 bases, with 8 bases lying between them. The CDR3 has 14 residues. Germline assignment: CDR1 SGHRS and CDR2 YFSETQ.

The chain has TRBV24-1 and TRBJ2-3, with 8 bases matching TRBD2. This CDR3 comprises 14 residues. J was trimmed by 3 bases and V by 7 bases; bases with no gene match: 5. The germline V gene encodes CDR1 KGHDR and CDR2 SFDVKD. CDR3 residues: CATSLTSVTDTQYF. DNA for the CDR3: TGTGCCACCAGCTTGACTAGCGTGACAGATACGCAGTATTTT.

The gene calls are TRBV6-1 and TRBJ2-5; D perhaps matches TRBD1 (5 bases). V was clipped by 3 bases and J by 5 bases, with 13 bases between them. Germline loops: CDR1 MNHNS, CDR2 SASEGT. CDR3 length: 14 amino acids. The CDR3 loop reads CASSERQGGETQYF. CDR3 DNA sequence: TGTGCCAGCAGTGAGCGCCAGGGTGGGGAGACCCAGTACTTC.

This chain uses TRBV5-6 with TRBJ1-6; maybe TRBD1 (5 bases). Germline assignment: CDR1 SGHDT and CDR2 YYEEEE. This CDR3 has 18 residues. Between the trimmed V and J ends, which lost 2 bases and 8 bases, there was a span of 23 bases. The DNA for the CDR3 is TGTGCCAGCAGCTTATTTATTGGGGTGGTAGGAGGGGATTCACCCCTCCACTTT. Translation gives CASSLFIGVVGGDSPLHF.

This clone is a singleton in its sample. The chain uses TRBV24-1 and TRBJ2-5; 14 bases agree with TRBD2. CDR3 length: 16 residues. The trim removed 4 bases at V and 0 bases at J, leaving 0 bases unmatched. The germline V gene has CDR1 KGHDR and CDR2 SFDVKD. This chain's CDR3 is CATSEGLAGDQETQYF. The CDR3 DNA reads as TGTGCCACCAGTGAGGGACTAGCGGGGGACCAAGAGACCCAGTACTTC.

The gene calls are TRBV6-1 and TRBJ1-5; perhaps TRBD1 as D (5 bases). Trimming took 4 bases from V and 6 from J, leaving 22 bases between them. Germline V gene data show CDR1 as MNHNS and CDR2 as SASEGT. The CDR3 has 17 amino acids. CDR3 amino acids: CASSVPPAAGIRQPQHF. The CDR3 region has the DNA TGTGCCAGCAGTGTCCCGCCGGCGGCAGGGATTCGTCAGCCCCAGCATTTT.

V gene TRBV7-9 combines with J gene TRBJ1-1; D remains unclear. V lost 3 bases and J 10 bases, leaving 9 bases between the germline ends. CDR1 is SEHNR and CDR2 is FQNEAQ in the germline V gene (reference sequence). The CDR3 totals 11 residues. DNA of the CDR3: TGTGCCAGCAGCTTGGACTGGGGAGCTTTCTTT. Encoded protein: CASSLDWGAFF.

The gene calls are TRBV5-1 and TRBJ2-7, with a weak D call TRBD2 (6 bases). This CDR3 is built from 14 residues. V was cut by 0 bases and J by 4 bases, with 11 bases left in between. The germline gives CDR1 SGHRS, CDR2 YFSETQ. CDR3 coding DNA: TGCGCCAGCAGCTTGGTGGAGGGGACTTACGAGCAGTACTTC. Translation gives CASSLVEGTYEQYF.

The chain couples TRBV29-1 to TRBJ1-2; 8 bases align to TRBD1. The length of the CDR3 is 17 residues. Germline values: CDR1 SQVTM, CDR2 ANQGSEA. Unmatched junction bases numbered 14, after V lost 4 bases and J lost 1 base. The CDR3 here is CSVVGQTGENFNYGYTF. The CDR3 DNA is TGCAGCGTTGTCGGACAGACAGGGGAGAATTTTAACTATGGCTACACCTTC.

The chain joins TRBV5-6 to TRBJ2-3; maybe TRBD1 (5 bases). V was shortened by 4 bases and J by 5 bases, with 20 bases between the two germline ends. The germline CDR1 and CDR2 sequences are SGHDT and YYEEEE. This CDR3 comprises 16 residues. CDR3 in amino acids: CASSRSGQGYGDTQYF. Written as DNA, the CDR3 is TGTGCCAGCAGCCGATCGGGCCAGGGCTATGGAGATACGCAGTATTTT.

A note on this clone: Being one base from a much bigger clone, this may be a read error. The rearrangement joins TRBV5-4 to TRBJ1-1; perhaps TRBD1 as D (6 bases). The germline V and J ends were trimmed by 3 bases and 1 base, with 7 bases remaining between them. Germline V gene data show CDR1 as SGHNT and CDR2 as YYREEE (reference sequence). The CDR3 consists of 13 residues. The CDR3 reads CASSSTGNTEAFF. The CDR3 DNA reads TGTGCCAGCAGCTCGACAGGGAACACTGAAGCTTTCTTT.

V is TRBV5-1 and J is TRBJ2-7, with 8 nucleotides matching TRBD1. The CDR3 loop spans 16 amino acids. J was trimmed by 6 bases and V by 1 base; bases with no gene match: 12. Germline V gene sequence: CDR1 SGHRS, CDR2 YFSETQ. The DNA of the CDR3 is TGCGCCAGCAGCTTGTCGGGACAGGCAACTAGGGGCGAGCAGTACTTC. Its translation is CASSLSGQATRGEQYF.